This record looks at one T cell receptor (beta chain) sequence and its context. Its antigen is unknown. This CDR3 comprises 16 residues. Germline CDR1 SGHNT, CDR2 YYREEE (reference sequence). Between the trimmed V and J ends, which lost 0 bases and 0 bases, there was a span of 11 bases. This entry comes from a study of a mutant IDH1 vaccine in newly diagnosed glioma. Across the study: Vaccination was launched 4-6 weeks after radiotherapy alone, or with temozolomide cycles. Every participant had undergone radiotherapy, temozolomide, or both before, and most underwent both.

Clones were read by immunoSEQ multiplex PCR, and TCRdb kept only the in-frame ones, dropping some. The table shows around 100,000 clones, with approximately 87% occurring only once. Regarding time point: week 11, during vaccination. Every single dose of the vaccine, 300 ug of mutant IDH1 20-mer peptide, came with topical imiquimod. Newly diagnosed WHO grade 3 or 4 IDH1-mutant, ATRX-lost astrocytomas were identified in the donors. Study observations and caveats: Changes in top peripheral clonotypes did not appear linked to pseudoprogression.

The specimen comprised PBMCs, sampled from a glioma patient whose treatment included an IDH1 peptide vaccine. The V call is TRBV5-4, the J call TRBJ2-3; no clear D. The sequence was obtained from a woman aged 50 to 60 with glioma. In DNA form, the CDR3 reads TGTGCCAGCAGCTTGGGGTCAGTTACTAGCACAGATACGCAGTATTTT. Translated, it gives CASSLGSVTSTDTQYF.